The rows below give T cell receptor beta chains drawn from one sample of a study of human T cells and chemical hapten exposure. TCRdb re-analysed the RACE reads in MiXCR, keeping a single row per CDR3 protein. Found here are 340,000 or so distinct CDR3 sequences, 5.5% to 8% of them singletons; the top ten hold around 8.4%. The source material was whole blood, sampled in connection with sensitization to the hapten diphenylcyclopropenone (DPC). These receptor sequences come from a woman between 18 and 29 years old with alopecia areata. Some clones in this sample may be carry-over from other donors' samples. The CDR3 runs from the conserved cysteine through the conserved F or W. A D gene is named only where the DNA matches it firmly. Clone size, where shown, is once, few, many, or a class for clones that have expanded.

>TRBJ1-3|few|.|TRBV3-1
TGTGCCAGCAGCCAAGATACGCTCTCTGGAAACACCATATATTTT
CASSQDTLSGNTIYF
>TRBJ1-3|few|.|TRBV20-1
TGCAGTGCGACGGACACCTACTCTGGAAACACCATATATTTT
CSATDTYSGNTIYF
>TRBJ1-5|many|TRBD1|TRBV4-2
TGTGCCAGCAGCCATCACATAACAGGGGGGAATCAGCCCCAGCATTTT
CASSHHITGGNQPQHF
>TRBJ1-1|few|TRBD1|TRBV25-1
TGTGCCACCGGGACAGACACTGAAGCTTTCTTT
CATGTDTEAFF
>TRBJ1-5|few|.|TRBV12-5
TGTGCTAGTGGTCCTCCGGGGGCTAGAGGCAATCAGCCCCAGCATTTT
CASGPPGARGNQPQHF
>TRBJ2-6|many|.|TRBV27
TGTGCCAGCAGTTTATGGAGCCGGAGCTCTGGGGCCAACGTCCTGACTTTC
CASSLWSRSSGANVLTF
>TRBJ1-5|few|.|TRBV5-5
TGTGCCAGCAGCCCATTAGCGGGGGGCGGCAATCAGCCCCAGCATTTT
CASSPLAGGGNQPQHF
>TRBJ2-1|.|TRBD2|TRBV11-2
TGTGCCAGCAGCTTAGATCGGGGGACTAGCAATGAGCAGTTCTTC
CASSLDRGTSNEQFF
>TRBJ2-5|few|TRBD1|TRBV18
TGTGCCAGCTCACCTGGACAGGGCTCCCAAGAGACCCAGTACTTC
CASSPGQGSQETQYF
>TRBJ2-5|.|.|TRBV18
TGTGCCAGCTCGCAACCGGGAACTCATCAAGAGACCCAGTACTTC
CASSQPGTHQETQYF
>TRBJ1-2|many|.|TRBV27
TGTGCCAGCAGAGAGATGCAGGGGAATGGCTACACCTTC
CASREMQGNGYTF
>TRBJ2-7|few|TRBD1|TRBV5-5
TGTGCCAGCAGCTTGGTACAGGGGCAAACCTACGAGCAGTACTTC
CASSLVQGQTYEQYF
>TRBJ2-7|many|.|TRBV20-1
TGCAGTACGCCGGGGTTGCGGGTCTACGAGCAGTACTTC
CSTPGLRVYEQYF
>TRBJ2-7|.|.|TRBV10-1
TGCGCCAGCAGTTATAAGACCGGGACGAGCTCCTACGAGCAGTACTTC
CASSYKTGTSSYEQYF
>TRBJ1-6|many|TRBD1|TRBV6-4
TGTGCCAGCAGTCGACAGGGAAATTCACCCCTCCACTTT
CASSRQGNSPLHF
>TRBJ2-1|.|TRBD2|TRBV27
TGTGCCAGCAGTTACGGACTAGTAAGCAATGAGCAGTTCTTC
CASSYGLVSNEQFF
>TRBJ1-1|.|.|TRBV10-3
TGTGCCAGTACCCCATATTGGCCGACGGAGAACACTGAAGCTTTCTTT
CASTPYWPTENTEAFF
>TRBJ1-2|.|TRBD1|TRBV7-9
TGTGCCAGCAGCTCAGTCTCCGGGACAGGGGGCAGTCGCTACACCTTC
CASSSVSGTGGSRYTF
>TRBJ2-3|many|TRBD1|TRBV27
TGTGCCAGCACCGGGACAGGGGGCACAGATACGCAGTATTTT
CASTGTGGTDTQYF
>TRBJ2-2|many|TRBD2|TRBV10-3
TGTGCCATCAGTGAGATGCGGGGGAGCACCGGGGAGCTGTTTTTT
CAISEMRGSTGELFF
>TRBJ1-1|.|.|TRBV7-8
TGTGCCAGCAGCTTACTGGGGGGCGGCATGAACACTGAAGCTTTCTTT
CASSLLGGGMNTEAFF
>TRBJ2-1|few|TRBD2|TRBV13
TGTGCCAGCAGTTTCTGGGGGGGCTCCTACAATGAGCAGTTCTTC
CASSFWGGSYNEQFF
>TRBJ1-3|.|TRBD1|TRBV5-1
TGCGCCAGCAGCTTGGATGGACAGGCCTCTGGAAACACCATATATTTT
CASSLDGQASGNTIYF
>TRBJ2-7|.|TRBD1|TRBV5-1
TGCGCCAGCAGCAGTACAGGGGGCGCGTCCTACGAGCAGTACTTC
CASSSTGGASYEQYF
>TRBJ2-5|.|.|TRBV11-2
TGTGCCAGCAGCTCAATCCAAGAGACCCAGTACTTC
CASSSIQETQYF
>TRBJ1-5|many|.|TRBV2
TGTGCCAGCGCTAATCTGGGCGGGAAGCCCCAGCATTTT
CASANLGGKPQHF
>TRBJ1-1|many|.|TRBV6-2/TRBV6-3
TGTGCCAGCCTTTTGGACGGGTTCACTGAAGCTTTCTTT
CASLLDGFTEAFF
>TRBJ1-5|few|.|TRBV2
TGTGCCAGCAGTTTCCCCTCGCGCAATCAGCCCCAGCATTTT
CASSFPSRNQPQHF
>TRBJ2-3|.|.|TRBV7-9
TGTGCCAGCAGCCACGGGGGTACTAGCACAGATACGCAGTATTTT
CASSHGGTSTDTQYF
>TRBJ1-4|few|.|TRBV4-3
TGCGCCAGCAGCCCCCGGGACATGGGAGAAAAACTGTTTTTT
CASSPRDMGEKLFF
>TRBJ2-5|many|TRBD2|TRBV9
TGTGCCAGCAGCTCAAGGACTAGCGGGGCCCTCCAAGAGACCCAGTACTTC
CASSSRTSGALQETQYF
>TRBJ2-6|.|.|TRBV6-1
TGTGCCAGCAGTGAGTTCTCGCCAGGGGAGGCTGGGGCCAACGTCCTGACTTTC
CASSEFSPGEAGANVLTF
>TRBJ2-1|few|.|TRBV27
TGTGCCAGCAGTTTTATGGGGGGTGAGGATGAGCAGTTCTTC
CASSFMGGEDEQFF
>TRBJ1-3|few|.|TRBV11-2
TGTGCCAGCAGCGGGGCCTTCTCTGGAAACACCATATATTTT
CASSGAFSGNTIYF
>TRBJ2-1|many|.|TRBV6-5
TGTGCCAGCAGTTACACCCGGACGGGAGAGCAGTTCTTC
CASSYTRTGEQFF
>TRBJ2-2|many|TRBD1|TRBV7-3
TGTGCCAGCAGCTCGACAGGGCCGGGCGGGGAGCTGTTTTTT
CASSSTGPGGELFF
>TRBJ2-2|few|.|TRBV6-5
TGTGCCAGCAGTTACGAAACGCAAGCCGGGCCCCACCTTACCGGGGAGCTGTTTTTT
CASSYETQAGPHLTGELFF
>TRBJ1-2|few|.|TRBV6-5
TGTGCCAGCACCGCCCGGAACAACTATGGCTACACCTTC
CASTARNNYGYTF
>TRBJ2-5|many|.|TRBV5-6
TGTGCCAGCAGCTTGGTCGCGGAGACCCAGTACTTC
CASSLVAETQYF
>TRBJ1-1|.|.|TRBV13
TGTGCCAGCAGCCCAAGAAGACAGGATGAAGCTTTCTTT
CASSPRRQDEAFF
>TRBJ1-1|many|.|TRBV12-3/TRBV12-4
TGTGCCAGCCGCCTCTGGAACACTGAAGCTTTCTTT
CASRLWNTEAFF
>TRBJ1-3|.|TRBD1|TRBV7-2
TGTGCCAGCAGTCCGAGACAGGGGATTGGAAACACCATATATTTT
CASSPRQGIGNTIYF
>TRBJ1-4|few|TRBD1|TRBV20-1
TGCAGTGCTAGGCAGGGGACAGTAGATGAAAAACTGTTTTTT
CSARQGTVDEKLFF
>TRBJ2-1|.|TRBD1|TRBV3-1
TGTGCCAGCAGCCGGACAGGCAATGAGCAGTTCTTC
CASSRTGNEQFF
>TRBJ1-6|.|.|TRBV27
TGTGCCAGCAGTTTGGCAGGGAGGGATTCACCCCTCCACTTT
CASSLAGRDSPLHF